Sequencing of this T cell receptor beta chain was carried out in a study of blood T cell repertoires in COVID-19. Whole-study context: The United States, Italy and Spain provided the acute and convalescent COVID-19 samples. PBMCs, B-cell-depleted T cells, or T cells provided the cDNA or gDNA that made up the material.

This CDR3 spans 16 amino acids. With 4 bases clipped from V and 4 bases from J, the junction kept 14 bases outside the gene matches. Germline V gives CDR1 SQVTM, CDR2 ANQGSEA. This clone was seen only once. Seattle patient enrollment occurred during active infection, with longitudinal follow-up thereafter. Profiling relied on immunoSEQ multiplex PCR, and the TCRdb table lists in-frame clones only, not all of them. The table shows around 300,000 clones, with under 90% occurring only once. V and J are TRBV29-1 and TRBJ2-5, with 8 nucleotides matching TRBD1. The sequencing sample was made of peripheral blood. The origin of this receptor is a woman between 25 and 40 years old with COVID-19, enrolled during active disease. The CDR3 loop reads CSVGPGGLLLPETQYF. The CDR3, as DNA: TGCAGCGTTGGGCCAGGGGGCCTACTCCTCCCAGAGACCCAGTACTTC.